These T cell receptor beta chains were read from a single sample in a study of preoperative IRX-2 immunotherapy in early breast cancer. This table comes from immunoSEQ multiplex PCR, and its TCRdb copy is limited to in-frame clones, with some not included. In the table there are about 25,000 clones, about 81% of which are singletons. The sample here was lymph node tissue, taken after IRX-2 immunotherapy. The receptor set was obtained from a human donor with breast cancer. Both conserved end residues are part of each CDR3. Each record gives: J gene, clone size, D gene, V gene, CDR3 DNA, CDR3 protein. The D gene is left open where the match is weak. Size is stated for part of the rows, as once, few or many counts, or as a class when the clone is expanded.

TRBJ2-5 | few | NA | TRBV6-8 | TGTGCCAGCAGTTTCGCCGGGACAAACCAAGAGACCCAGTACTTC | CASSFAGTNQETQYF
TRBJ2-2 | once | TRBD2 | TRBV27 | TGTGCCAGCGGATACCTCATGCTAGCGGGGAACACCGGGGAGCTGTTTTTT | CASGYLMLAGNTGELFF
TRBJ1-2 | NA | NA | TRBV30 | TGTGCCTGGAGTGTACTCGGGGCCGGTTATGGCTACACCTTC | CAWSVLGAGYGYTF
TRBJ1-1 | NA | NA | TRBV12-5 | TGTGCTAGTGGTTTGGGTTTAGACAGCCTCACTGAAGCTTTCTTT | CASGLGLDSLTEAFF
TRBJ1-6 | NA | NA | TRBV9 | TGTGCCAGCAGCGGCGGGGGTTATAATTCACCCCTCCACTTT | CASSGGGYNSPLHF
TRBJ2-7 | NA | NA | TRBV19 | TGTGCCAGTAGTATCGCAAGGAGCTCCTACGAGCAGTACTTC | CASSIARSSYEQYF
TRBJ1-2 | NA | TRBD1 | TRBV6-8 | TGTGCCAGCAGTTATTGGGACAGGGCAGTGGAAGGCTATGGCTACACCTTC | CASSYWDRAVEGYGYTF
TRBJ1-4 | NA | NA | TRBV30 | TGTGCCTGGACCCCCAGCAGGGTAGAAAAACTGTTTTTT | CAWTPSRVEKLFF
TRBJ2-7 | NA | NA | TRBV5-1 | TGCGCCAGCAGCTCCCCCGGGACGGGGCCTAATAGGTACGAGCAGTACTTC | CASSSPGTGPNRYEQYF
TRBJ1-2 | NA | NA | TRBV19 | TGTGCCAGTAGCGTCCAGGGTAAGGTTGGCTACACCTTC | CASSVQGKVGYTF
TRBJ1-6 | NA | TRBD1 | TRBV19 | TGTGCCAGTAGATTAACAGGGGCCTACTATAATTCACCCCTCCACTTT | CASRLTGAYYNSPLHF